This is a list of T cell receptor beta chains from one sample in a study of blood T cell repertoires in COVID-19. Some clones are missing from TCRdb's copy, which holds only in-frame ones; the method was immunoSEQ multiplex PCR. The sample contains about 230,000 clones, 75% to 85% of which appear only once. The sequencing input was peripheral blood. These receptors all stem from a man aged 50 to 59 with COVID-19, enrolled during active disease. CDR3s include the opening cysteine and the closing phenylalanine or tryptophan. The D gene is left open where the match is weak. Rows may omit the clone size; those that give it use once, few, many or a size class.

TRBD1,NA,TRBJ1-1,TRBV11-3,CASSSQTGVVTEAFF,TGTGCCAGCAGCTCTCAGACAGGGGTAGTGACTGAAGCTTTCTTT
TRBD1,few,TRBJ1-5,TRBV5-8,CASSPTGTGNQPQHF,TGTGCCAGCAGCCCAACCGGGACAGGGAATCAGCCCCAGCATTTT
NA,NA,TRBJ2-7,TRBV14,CASSPPRQGGRYEQYF,TGTGCCAGCAGCCCCCCGCGGCAGGGGGGACGGTACGAGCAGTACTTC
NA,NA,TRBJ1-6,TRBV7-9,CASSLSGGSTPLHF,TGTGCCAGCAGCCTCAGTGGGGGCTCGACACCCCTCCACTTT
NA,NA,TRBJ2-2,TRBV7-8,CASSLEGRQYLTGELFF,TGTGCCAGCAGCTTAGAAGGCAGACAATACCTCACCGGGGAGCTGTTTTTT
NA,NA,TRBJ2-6,TRBV4-2,CASSQVTASGANVLTF,TGTGCCAGCAGCCAAGTGACAGCCTCTGGGGCCAACGTCCTGACTTTC
NA,NA,TRBJ2-7,TRBV4-2,CASSQDWQWLSYEQYF,TGTGCCAGCAGCCAAGATTGGCAGTGGCTCTCCTACGAGCAGTACTTC
NA,NA,TRBJ1-5,TRBV4-1,CASSQRGVNQPQHF,TGCGCCAGCAGCCAAAGGGGTGTTAATCAGCCCCAGCATTTT
NA,once,TRBJ2-3,TRBV27,CASRVTLRVLDTQYF,TGTGCCAGCCGAGTGACGTTGCGGGTCTTGGATACGCAGTATTTT
NA,NA,TRBJ2-2,TRBV5-4,CASSLGTVNTGELFF,TGTGCCAGCAGCTTGGGTACAGTGAACACCGGGGAGCTGTTTTTT
NA,NA,TRBJ2-5,TRBV5-1,CASSGNTGRGAFEETQYF,TGCGCCAGCAGCGGGAATACGGGCAGGGGGGCGTTCGAGGAGACCCAGTACTTC
NA,NA,TRBJ2-2,TRBV7-8,CASSVSGLNTGELFF,TGTGCCAGCAGCGTTAGCGGATTGAACACCGGGGAGCTGTTTTTT
NA,NA,TRBJ1-1,TRBV6-5,CASSSPKRGNTEAFF,TGTGCCAGCAGCAGCCCTAAAAGGGGGAACACTGAAGCTTTCTTT
NA,NA,TRBJ1-2,TRBV6-1,CASSEVETSVGGYTF,TGTGCCAGCAGTGAAGTCGAGACGAGCGTTGGTGGCTACACCTTC
NA,NA,TRBJ1-6,TRBV9,CASSRTLSSYNSPLHF,TGTGCCAGCAGCCGTACTTTAAGCTCCTATAATTCACCCCTCCACTTT
TRBD1,NA,TRBJ2-7,TRBV6-5,CASSRSDRNEQYF,TGTGCCAGCAGTAGATCGGACAGGAACGAGCAGTACTTC
NA,NA,TRBJ2-7,TRBV29-1,CSAILSSYEQYF,TGCAGCGCCATTCTGAGCTCCTACGAGCAGTACTTC
NA,NA,TRBJ1-2,TRBV6-5,CATMGGADNYGYTF,TGTGCCACCATGGGGGGGGCAGATAACTATGGCTACACCTTC
NA,once,TRBJ2-7,TRBV6-5,CASQGGGTNEQYF,TGTGCCAGCCAAGGGGGGGGGACGAACGAGCAGTACTTC
TRBD1,once,TRBJ2-2,TRBV7-9,CASSLPGQGAPTGELFF,TGTGCCAGCAGCTTGCCGGGACAGGGGGCGCCCACCGGGGAGCTGTTTTTT
NA,NA,TRBJ1-6,TRBV2,CASSEWRNSPLHF,TGTGCCAGCAGTGAATGGAGGAATTCACCCCTCCACTTT
TRBD1,NA,TRBJ2-3,TRBV5-1,CASSRAGTGGADTQYF,TGCGCCAGCAGCAGAGCCGGGACAGGGGGCGCAGATACGCAGTATTTT
NA,once,TRBJ2-5,TRBV2,CASMDREETQYF,TGTGCCAGCATGGACAGAGAAGAGACCCAGTACTTC
TRBD1,NA,TRBJ2-2,TRBV5-4,CASSLDRGGFGELFF,TGTGCCAGCAGTCTGGACAGGGGCGGTTTCGGGGAGCTGTTTTTT
TRBD1,NA,TRBJ2-1,TRBV13,CASSSWTGDNEQFF,TGTGCCAGCAGCTCTTGGACAGGGGACAATGAGCAGTTCTTC
NA,NA,TRBJ1-5,TRBV2,CASRTEGNQPQHF,TGTGCCAGCAGGACTGAGGGCAATCAGCCCCAGCATTTT
TRBD1,NA,TRBJ1-2,TRBV9,CASSVGDSGSSYGYTF,TGTGCCAGCAGCGTAGGGGACAGTGGGAGTTCCTATGGCTACACCTTC
TRBD2,NA,TRBJ2-1,TRBV4-1,CASSQEGAGRGYEQFF,TGCGCCAGCAGCCAAGAAGGGGCAGGGAGGGGTTATGAGCAGTTCTTC
TRBD1,NA,TRBJ1-2,TRBV30,CACRGTGGGYTF,TGTGCCTGCCGAGGGACAGGGGGTGGCTACACCTTC
TRBD1,NA,TRBJ1-5,TRBV2,CASRRTGEGNQPQHF,TGTGCCAGCAGGAGGACAGGGGAAGGCAATCAGCCCCAGCATTTT
NA,once,TRBJ1-5,TRBV10-3,CAISDGQNQPQHF,TGTGCCATCAGTGATGGACAGAATCAGCCCCAGCATTTT
NA,NA,TRBJ2-6,TRBV28,CASSLGGVSGANVLTF,TGTGCCAGCAGTTTAGGGGGCGTCTCTGGGGCCAACGTCCTGACTTTC
NA,NA,TRBJ1-4,TRBV18,CASSRTRGEKLFF,TGTGCCAGCTCACGGACCCGGGGGGAAAAACTGTTTTTT
NA,NA,TRBJ2-7,TRBV7-8,CASSFEGSSYEQYF,TGTGCCAGCAGCTTCGAAGGGAGCTCCTACGAGCAGTACTTC
NA,NA,TRBJ1-6,TRBV5-1,CASSLSQGDSPLHF,TGCGCCAGCAGCTTGTCCCAGGGTGACTCACCCCTCCACTTT
TRBD2,NA,TRBJ2-3,TRBV5-1,CASSLFLADTDTQYF,TGCGCCAGCAGCTTGTTTCTAGCGGACACAGATACGCAGTATTTT
TRBD1,NA,TRBJ1-2,TRBV7-9,CASSVTGTGEEGYTF,TGTGCCAGCAGCGTAACCGGGACAGGGGAGGAGGGCTACACCTTC
TRBD2,NA,TRBJ2-1,TRBV28,CASSRAGARGYNEQFF,TGTGCCAGCAGCAGAGCGGGGGCGCGGGGGTACAATGAGCAGTTCTTC
TRBD1,NA,TRBJ2-1,TRBV7-2,CASSLGQGWYNEQFF,TGTGCCAGCAGCCTCGGACAGGGGTGGTACAATGAGCAGTTCTTC
TRBD1,NA,TRBJ2-7,TRBV7-6,CASSSTGGFIYEQYF,TGTGCCAGCAGCTCGACAGGGGGTTTCATCTACGAGCAGTACTTC
NA,NA,TRBJ1-2,TRBV28,CASSISGLEGYTF,TGTGCCAGCAGTATCAGCGGCTTGGAGGGCTACACCTTC
TRBD2,NA,TRBJ2-7,TRBV12-3/TRBV12-4,CASNSGGGYEQYF,TGTGCCAGCAATAGCGGGGGTGGGTACGAGCAGTACTTC
TRBD1,once,TRBJ1-1,TRBV7-9,CASSPRGRGEAFF,TGTGCCAGCAGCCCCAGGGGGAGAGGTGAAGCTTTCTTT
TRBD1,NA,TRBJ2-7,TRBV7-8,CASSLGARDRGHEQYF,TGTGCCAGCAGCTTAGGGGCCCGGGACAGGGGGCACGAGCAGTACTTC
TRBD1,once,TRBJ2-2,TRBV5-1,CASSLEGAPGRYTGELFF,TGCGCCAGCAGCTTGGAGGGGGCGCCTGGAAGATATACCGGGGAGCTGTTTTTT
NA,NA,TRBJ2-7,TRBV12-3/TRBV12-4,CASSSFYEQYF,TGTGCCAGCAGCTCCTTTTACGAGCAGTACTTC
NA,NA,TRBJ1-2,TRBV18,CASSRRGLGYTF,TGTGCCAGCTCACGCAGGGGTCTCGGCTACACCTTC
TRBD1,NA,TRBJ1-2,TRBV5-5,CASSLLDRGHRNGYTF,TGTGCCAGCAGCTTGTTGGACAGGGGGCATCGTAATGGCTACACCTTC
NA,NA,TRBJ1-1,TRBV6-2/TRBV6-3,CASSYGQKNTEAFF,TGTGCCAGCAGTTACGGACAAAAGAACACTGAAGCTTTCTTT